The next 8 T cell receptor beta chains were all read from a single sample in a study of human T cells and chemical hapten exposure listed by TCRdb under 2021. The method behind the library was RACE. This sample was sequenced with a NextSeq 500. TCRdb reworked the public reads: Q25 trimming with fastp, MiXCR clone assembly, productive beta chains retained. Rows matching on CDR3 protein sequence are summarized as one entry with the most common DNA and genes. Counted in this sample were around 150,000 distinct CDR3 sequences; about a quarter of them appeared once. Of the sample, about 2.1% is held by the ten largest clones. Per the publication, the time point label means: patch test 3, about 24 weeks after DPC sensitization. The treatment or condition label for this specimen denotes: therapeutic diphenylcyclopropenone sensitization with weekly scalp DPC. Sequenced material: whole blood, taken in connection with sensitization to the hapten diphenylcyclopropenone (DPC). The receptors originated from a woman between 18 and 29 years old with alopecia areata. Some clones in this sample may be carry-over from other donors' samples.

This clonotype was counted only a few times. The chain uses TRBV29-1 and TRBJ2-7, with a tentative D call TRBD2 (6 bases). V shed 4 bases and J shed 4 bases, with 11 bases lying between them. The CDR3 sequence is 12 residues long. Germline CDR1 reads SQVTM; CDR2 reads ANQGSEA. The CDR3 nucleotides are TGCAGCGTTGTCGGGGGAAGGTACGAGCAGTACTTC. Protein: CSVVGGRYEQYF.

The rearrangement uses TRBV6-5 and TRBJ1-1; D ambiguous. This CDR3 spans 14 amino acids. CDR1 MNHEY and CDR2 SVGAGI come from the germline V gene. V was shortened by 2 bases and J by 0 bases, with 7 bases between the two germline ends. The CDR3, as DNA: TGTGCCAGCAGTTACGGGGTAGTGAACACTGAAGCTTTCTTT. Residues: CASSYGVVNTEAFF.

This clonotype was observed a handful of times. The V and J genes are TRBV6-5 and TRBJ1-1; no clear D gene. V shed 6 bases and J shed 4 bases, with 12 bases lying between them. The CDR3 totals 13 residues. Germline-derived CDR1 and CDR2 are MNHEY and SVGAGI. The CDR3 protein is CASRRPAFTEAFF. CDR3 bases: TGTGCCAGCAGACGGCCGGCCTTCACTGAAGCTTTCTTT.

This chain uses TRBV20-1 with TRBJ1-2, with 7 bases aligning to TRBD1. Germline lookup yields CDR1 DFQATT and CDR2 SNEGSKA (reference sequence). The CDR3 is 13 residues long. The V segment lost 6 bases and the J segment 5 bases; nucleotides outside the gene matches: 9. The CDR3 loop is CSAWGQIHYGYTF. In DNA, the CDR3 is TGCAGTGCCTGGGGACAGATTCATTATGGCTACACCTTC.

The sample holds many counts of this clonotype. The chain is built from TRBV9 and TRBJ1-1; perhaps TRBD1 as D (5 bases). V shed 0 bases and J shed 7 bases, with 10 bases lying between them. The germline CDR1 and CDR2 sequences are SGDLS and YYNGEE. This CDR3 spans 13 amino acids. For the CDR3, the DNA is TGTGCCAGCAGCGTAGCTGCGGGGCGTGAAGCTTTCTTT. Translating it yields CASSVAAGREAFF.

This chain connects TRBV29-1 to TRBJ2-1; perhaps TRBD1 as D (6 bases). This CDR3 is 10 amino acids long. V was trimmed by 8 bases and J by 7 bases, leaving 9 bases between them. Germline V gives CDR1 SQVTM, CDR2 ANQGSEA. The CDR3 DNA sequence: TGCAGCTCCCAGGGGAATGAGCAGTTCTTC. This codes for CSSQGNEQFF.

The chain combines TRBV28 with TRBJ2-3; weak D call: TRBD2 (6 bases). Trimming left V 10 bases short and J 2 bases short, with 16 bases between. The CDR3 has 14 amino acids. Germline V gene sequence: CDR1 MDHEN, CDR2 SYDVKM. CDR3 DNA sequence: TGTGCCACCTCATGGGGACTTTCCACAGATACGCAGTATTTT. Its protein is CATSWGLSTDTQYF.

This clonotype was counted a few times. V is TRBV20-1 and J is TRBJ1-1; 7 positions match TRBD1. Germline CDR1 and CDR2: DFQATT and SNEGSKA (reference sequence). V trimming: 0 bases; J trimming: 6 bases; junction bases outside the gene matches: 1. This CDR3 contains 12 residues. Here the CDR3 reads CSAREGGPEAFF. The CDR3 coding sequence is TGCAGTGCTAGAGAAGGGGGCCCTGAAGCTTTCTTT.